The 18 T cell receptor beta chains below were found in one sample sequenced in a study of glioma-infiltrating T cells after dendritic cell vaccination. Only in-frame clones appear in the TCRdb table, and some are missing; sequencing was by immunoSEQ multiplex PCR. The table shows about 92,000 clones, with about nine tenths occurring only once. Sequenced here: blood, sampled before dendritic cell vaccination. The receptors here all came from a human donor with glioblastoma.

The chain combines TRBV9 with TRBJ2-2; 8 bases fit TRBD2. Germline V gives CDR1 SGDLS, CDR2 YYNGEE. The CDR3 sequence is 17 residues long. The J segment lost 0 bases and the V segment lost 1 base, leaving 5 bases of the junction unmatched. CDR3 loop: CASSVSPAGANTGELFF. The CDR3 bases are TGTGCCAGCAGCGTAAGTCCAGCGGGAGCGAACACCGGGGAGCTGTTTTTT.

The chain uses TRBV30 and TRBJ2-7; the D gene is possibly TRBD1 (5 bases). Germline-derived CDR1 and CDR2 are GTSNPN and SVGIG (reference sequence). CDR3 length equals 12 residues. V lost 0 bases and J 4 bases, leaving 7 bases between the germline ends. The CDR3 DNA sequence: TGTGCCTGGAGTGTAGGGGAATACGAGCAGTACTTC. It codes for CAWSVGEYEQYF. Combining the CDR3 with reference TRBV30 and TRBJ2-7 gives the whole variable domain SQTIHQWPATLVQPVGSPLSLECTVEGTSNPNLYWYRQAAGRGLQLLFYSVGIGQISSEVPQNLSASRPQDRQFILSSKKLLLSDSGFYLCAWSVGEYEQYFGPGTRLTVT.

The chain is built from TRBV5-6 and TRBJ1-1; D unresolved. In germline, CDR1 is SGHDT, CDR2 YYEEEE. This CDR3 region has 12 residues. Deletions cut 1 base from V and 3 bases from J, with 4 bases between. CDR3 sequence: CASSLTDTEAFF. The CDR3 DNA follows: TGTGCCAGCAGCTTGACGGACACTGAAGCTTTCTTT.

This chain joins TRBV4-1 and TRBJ2-5; weak D call: TRBD2 (5 bases). Germline CDR1 is MGHRA and CDR2 is YSYEKL. V gave up 4 bases and J gave up 2 bases, with 17 bases separating them. The CDR3 covers 16 residues. CDR3 nucleotide sequence: TGCGCCAGCAGCCCAATGGGTCAAGCGGCACAAGAGACCCAGTACTTC. Translating it yields CASSPMGQAAQETQYF.

The chain employs TRBV2 and TRBJ2-7, with 7 bases matching TRBD1. CDR1 and CDR2 from the germline V gene are SNHLY and FYNNEI. The CDR3 length is 15 residues. Germline trimming cut 4 bases from V and 1 base from J; bases unmatched to any gene: 7. CDR3 in amino acids: CASSVWDSRSYEQYF. The CDR3 nucleotides read TGTGCCAGCAGTGTATGGGACAGCAGGTCCTACGAGCAGTACTTC.

The chain carries TRBV28 and TRBJ2-1; 11 nucleotides agree with TRBD2. Germline CDR1 and CDR2: MDHEN and SYDVKM. V gave up 2 bases and J gave up 4 bases; unmatched junction bases: 1. The CDR3 consists of 15 residues. CDR3 sequence: CASSLVAGGYNEQFF. CDR3 sequence (DNA): TGTGCCAGCAGTTTAGTAGCGGGGGGGTACAATGAGCAGTTCTTC. Variable domain in full (rest from reference TRBV28 and TRBJ2-1): DVKVTQSSRYLVKRTGEKVFLECVQDMDHENMFWYRQDPGLGLRLIYFSYDVKMKEKGDIPEGYSVSREKKERFSLILESASTNQTSMYLCASSLVAGGYNEQFFGPGTRLTVL.

V gene TRBV7-3 combines with J gene TRBJ2-7; perhaps TRBD2 as D (5 bases). V lost 0 bases and J 7 bases, leaving 7 bases between the germline ends. Looked up from germline, CDR1 is SGHTA and CDR2 is FQGTGA. This CDR3 contains 12 residues. CDR3 region: CASSLTGVEQYF. Here the CDR3 DNA reads TGTGCCAGCAGCTTAACCGGGGTTGAGCAGTACTTC.

The gene calls are TRBV30 and TRBJ1-3; D gene ambiguous. From germline, CDR1 is GTSNPN and CDR2 SVGIG (reference sequence). CDR3 size: 14 residues. The ends were cut back, 3 bases at V and 0 bases at J, with 9 bases in the middle. DNA of the CDR3: TGTGCCTGGAGCGGAGTGAACTCTGGAAACACCATATATTTT. Translated: CAWSGVNSGNTIYF.

J is TRBJ1-2 and V is TRBV18; 7 bases map to TRBD1. The CDR3 is made up of 14 amino acids. Unmatched junction bases numbered 3, after V lost 5 bases and J lost 0 bases. Germline V gives CDR1 KGHSH, CDR2 LQKENI. The CDR3 region has the DNA TGTGCCAGCTCAAAGGGGGCCGCTAACTATGGCTACACCTTC. Protein: CASSKGAANYGYTF.

The rearrangement uses TRBV18 and TRBJ2-1; a possible D gene is TRBD2 (7 bases). V dropped 6 bases and J dropped 6 bases, with 15 bases sitting between them. Looked up from germline, CDR1 is KGHSH and CDR2 is LQKENI. This CDR3 comprises 14 residues. In DNA, the CDR3 is TGTGCCAGCTCGACCGGGGGGCCGGGCAATGAGCAGTTCTTC. Residues: CASSTGGPGNEQFF.

Here the CDR3 reads CASSHDLAGEGEQYF. For the CDR3, the DNA is TGTGCCAGCAGCCATGACCTAGCGGGAGAGGGCGAGCAGTACTTC. J is TRBJ2-7 and V is TRBV4-2, with 10 bases identical to TRBD2. CDR3 length: 15 amino acids. Looked up from germline, CDR1 is LGHNA and CDR2 is YNFKEQ. V trimming: 3 bases; J trimming: 6 bases; junction bases outside the gene matches: 8.

This chain joins TRBV4-1 and TRBJ2-1; 13 bases are a match to TRBD2. The junction had 12 bases not matched to a gene; V was cut back by 3 bases and J by 10 bases. Looked up from germline, CDR1 is MGHRA and CDR2 is YSYEKL. The CDR3 sequence is 17 residues long. The CDR3 region is CASSQATSGGERREQFF. CDR3 sequence (DNA): TGCGCCAGCAGCCAGGCTACTAGCGGGGGGGAGCGGCGGGAGCAGTTCTTC.

This clone turned up a few times. This sequence joins TRBV5-4 and TRBJ2-7, with TRBD2 as a possible D gene (6 bases). Trimming left V 4 bases short and J 6 bases short, with 14 bases between. Germline-derived CDR1 and CDR2 are SGHNT and YYREEE (reference sequence). This CDR3 is 13 amino acids long. In nucleotides, the CDR3 is TGTGCCAGCAGCCGCCCTAGGGGAGGCGAGCAGTACTTC. This encodes CASSRPRGGEQYF.

The chain links TRBV9 to TRBJ1-2; D unclear. CDR3 length: 14 residues. Per the germline V gene, CDR1 is SGDLS and CDR2 is YYNGEE. V shed 1 base and J shed 0 bases, with 7 bases lying between them. CDR3 coding DNA: TGTGCCAGCAGCGTATCTTCCTCTAACTATGGCTACACCTTC. Its translation is CASSVSSSNYGYTF.

The chain has TRBV4-1 and TRBJ2-5; D unclear. Germline V gives CDR1 MGHRA, CDR2 YSYEKL. V was trimmed by 1 base and J by 7 bases, leaving 4 bases between them. The length of the CDR3 is 11 residues. The CDR3 DNA reads as TGCGCCAGCAGCCAAGCAGGGACCCAGTACTTC. This translates into CASSQAGTQYF.

The chain employs TRBV4-1 and TRBJ2-7; 7 bases fit TRBD1. Looked up from germline, CDR1 is MGHRA and CDR2 is YSYEKL. The CDR3 is 15 residues long. V lost 5 bases to trimming and J lost 3 bases; unmatched junction nucleotides: 10. The CDR3: CASSSETGKGYEQYF. CDR3 sequence (DNA): TGCGCCAGCAGCTCCGAGACAGGGAAGGGCTACGAGCAGTACTTC.

The chain recombines TRBV2 with TRBJ2-5; D possibly corresponds to TRBD2 (7 bases). Trimming stripped 7 bases from V and 5 bases from J, with 20 bases between. Germline V gene sequence: CDR1 SNHLY, CDR2 FYNNEI. CDR3 length: 15 amino acids. The CDR3 reads CASTEIQGGLETQYF. The CDR3 DNA sequence: TGTGCCAGCACTGAGATACAGGGAGGGCTCGAGACCCAGTACTTC.

V usage is TRBV27 and J usage is TRBJ2-7; tentative D call: TRBD2 (5 bases). The germline CDR1 and CDR2 sequences are MNHEY and SMNVEV (reference sequence). This CDR3 has 15 residues. Deletions cut 6 bases from V and 3 bases from J, with 18 bases between. CDR3 sequence: CASSLRWIRGYEQYF. CDR3 coding DNA: TGTGCCAGCAGCCTACGGTGGATTCGGGGCTACGAGCAGTACTTC.